The source of this T cell receptor beta chain is a study of cytomegalovirus exposure and HLA in healthy donors. Broader study findings: It was likely that a cluster of highly shared sequence variants was a sequencing artifact. The authors later found HLA-associated TCR beta chains more clonally expanded than equally common others. The study reported that TCR beta sequences accurately predicted HLA-A and HLA-B alleles in most subjects. Apart from CMV serostatus, no immune exposure information was available.

Trimming stripped 0 bases from V and 4 bases from J, with 10 bases between. This CDR3 has 15 residues. Germline V gene lookup returns CDR1 MNHEY and CDR2 SVGAGI. The PCR ran on 60 Vbeta and 13 Jbeta primers. Some clones are missing from TCRdb's copy, which holds only in-frame ones; the method was immunoSEQ multiplex PCR. The table lists over 150,000 clones, about 81% of them singletons. Of note for this clone: Its antigen is unidentified.

The chain employs TRBV6-5 and TRBJ1-3, with a tentative D call TRBD1 (5 bases). The sample comprised PBMCs. This receptor was identified in a woman younger than 45 in good health and CMV-seronegative. CDR3 loop: CASSYSTDEGNTIYF. CDR3 nucleotides: TGTGCCAGCAGTTACTCGACAGATGAAGGAAACACCATATATTTT.